Listed below are T cell receptor beta chains from one sample, sequenced in a study of T cell changes during pregnancy in multiple sclerosis. The method was immunoSEQ multiplex PCR; TCRdb's version includes in-frame clones alone and lacks a portion of them. The table lists over 30,000 clones, 90% to 95% of them singletons, with roughly 2.8% in the top ten. The material was CD4+ T cells from peripheral blood mononuclear cells, obtained in the third trimester of pregnancy. The receptors were sampled from a female donor in good health, enrolled as a control in a pregnancy study. CDR3s include the opening cysteine and the closing phenylalanine or tryptophan. Expanded clones are given a class, and other clones once, few, many or no size at all.

v_call	j_call	clone_size	cdr3_aa
TRBV2	TRBJ2-7	.	CASSAGEIVDEQYF
TRBV7-9	TRBJ2-3	.	CASSLFGAGPDTQYF
TRBV28	TRBJ2-6	.	CASSPPTGDGANVLTF
TRBV20-1	TRBJ2-7	.	CSARQAYEQYF
TRBV7-9	TRBJ1-6	.	CASSLGDRDNSPLHF
TRBV5-8	TRBJ1-2	.	CASSLGWTSRRYGYTF
TRBV7-9	TRBJ2-4	.	CASRSIRDTVRSAKNIQYF
TRBV28	TRBJ2-2	.	CAILRQNTGELFF
TRBV28	TRBJ2-7	.	CASSKPRDRGRFEQYF
TRBV19	TRBJ1-1	.	CASSTSGGTRNTEAFF
TRBV5-1	TRBJ1-2	.	CASSLQALRGLSTSSLRGYTF
TRBV4-3	TRBJ2-7	.	CASSQDPPGSVNEQYF
TRBV7-8	TRBJ1-1	.	CASSEDRGAEAFF
TRBV2	TRBJ2-3	once	CASSGVRGGDTQYF
TRBV18	TRBJ1-5	.	CASSPRNQPQHF
TRBV5-4	TRBJ2-7	.	CASSLSGLQTYEQYF
TRBV10-3	TRBJ2-5	.	CAISERGNQETQYF
TRBV5-1	TRBJ1-1	.	CASSLTGMNTEAFF
TRBV28	TRBJ2-2	once	CASSSLRGGYTGELFF
TRBV30	TRBJ2-1	.	CAGTGTVGTRVYNEQFF
TRBV7-9	TRBJ2-1	.	CASSPRISGRAETYNEQFF
TRBV7-3	TRBJ2-6	.	CASSWVGTGGLSGANVLTF